This TCR beta chain comes out of a study of blood T cells in healthy people across ages (dated by TCRdb to the mid-2010s). Notes on the research overall: In model experiments, template switching captured about one uniquely barcoded TCR beta cDNA molecule for every two T cells. To track age-related changes in TCR beta repertoire diversity, the study relied on deep sequencing normalized with unique cDNA molecular identifiers. Four age groups were formed from the donors: young (average approximately 15 years), middle-aged (less than 40), aged (over 55) and long-lived (roughly 88). For two donors (one aged 18 to 30 and one aged 80 or older), the study analyzed two additional independent replicas of 1 million unique cDNA reads from the same blood draw.

Results the study describes overall, beyond this receptor: Compared with the aged group, the long-lived group had more naive CD4+ T cells, fewer expanded clones and increased TCR diversity, suggesting age selection. Observed TCR beta diversity per million T cells fell roughly linearly with age, and a significant reduction was already apparent by age approximately 41. Total diversity estimates from one million sequenced T cells were considered lower bounds and underestimates. Bulk unsorted PBMC profiling prevented conclusive comparison of naive and antigen-experienced compartments. A strong correlation was found between observed TCR beta diversity and the percentage of naive T cells measured by flow cytometry. The CMV infection status of donors was not known, potentially confounding age-related changes in expanded clonotypes.

In the germline V gene (reference sequence), CDR1 corresponds to LNHNV and CDR2 to YYDKDF. The CDR3 goes from the cysteine to the phenylalanine over 15 residues. Of all the DNA, just the CDR3 is kept, 45 bases in frame from base 1. V gives up 0 bases and J gives up 6 bases, and the segment between their germline ends measures 12 bases. Systemically healthy Caucasian individuals from Russia, 39 in total and aged roughly 6 to 95 years, were included as donors. Around 10 milliliters of peripheral blood were collected from each donor into EDTA-treated Vacutainer tubes. PBMCs were isolated by Ficoll-Paque density-gradient centrifugation, with at least 7 million obtained per sample. Total RNA, at least 6 micrograms per sample, was extracted from PBMCs with Trizol reagent. The percentages of naive CD45RAhigh/CD27high T cells were determined by flow cytometry on a PBMC aliquot from every donor. Library preparation used 5' RACE. The sequencing machine was an Illumina HiSeq 2500. A second roughly 7 to 12 cycle PCR used a sample-barcoded 5' primer and a J-beta primer mix. Each TCR beta cDNA molecule received a unique molecular identifier from a template-switch 5' adaptor carrying 12 random nucleotides. At least 2.5 million CDR3-containing paired-end reads were obtained from each sample. All of the RNA was converted into first-strand cDNA using the Mint cDNA synthesis kit, with a TRBC-specific oligonucleotide serving as the primer. Following uracil-DNA glycosylase treatment, all cDNA underwent a first 18-cycle PCR with the universal primers M1SS and BC2_uni_R. The paper's processing steps were these. Each sample was normalized by randomly selecting 1 million high-quality reads, each carrying a distinct molecular identifier. Instead of being binned into consensus sequences, reads with shared molecular identifiers were discarded. MiTCR, set to a Q25 quality threshold and the strictest error-elimination algorithm, was used for CDR3 identification, clonotype clustering and error correction. A nonparametric unseen species model using Euler transformation provided a lower-bound estimate of total TCR beta diversity. TCRdb reanalyzed the raw reads on its own, using fastp at Q25 for trimming and MiXCR for clone calling, and kept in-frame beta chains. Merged by CDR3 protein, the rows form single entries marked with the most common genes and DNA. The V and J calls reflect TCRdb's pipeline rather than the authors' work. In this sample the table shows over a million distinct CDR3 sequences, about 25% of which occur a single time. The top ten constitute 0.65% to 0.75% of the sample.

Regarding this clonotype: Its antigen specificity is not known. Qualities for individual bases were not recorded, and no much larger clone is one base off.

Separately, the same data were catalogued under a study of T cells of mothers and their children. In that second paper, the authors write: The donors were nine systemically healthy Caucasian individuals, made up of three mothers and their six children. cDNA synthesis consumed the entire amount of extracted RNA, loaded at 1.5 ug RNA in each 15 ul reaction. Sample barcodes and 2-4 random nucleotides were added via the M1S primer in the second PCR. Over 8 million TCR beta CDR3 reads came from each mother, compared with approximately 2.8 million reads from each child. Thymic selection similarly shapes TCR recombination output in related and unrelated pairs, with minor effect from inherited differences. Related mother-child pairs always showed normalized repertoire overlap that was slightly higher than in unrelated mother-child pairs, though the difference was never significant. No persistent microchimeric T cell clones were detected, at a sensitivity of roughly 93 clones per million clonotypes. To look for features that set related mother-child pairs apart from unrelated individuals, the researchers ran deep NGS to compare the TCR beta repertoires of mothers and children. On average, the children were approximately 11 +/- 4 years old, while the mothers were 40 +/- 4 years old. Libraries were sequenced on Illumina HiSeq 2000 with 100+100 nt paired-end reads after adapter ligation with NEBNext reagents. Mother and child libraries were prepared a month apart and sequenced in separate runs to prevent cross-contamination. Between roughly 500,000 and 2,100,000 distinct TCR beta clonotypes were identified per donor. Naive TCR beta clonotypes were estimated from low-frequency clonotypes matched to each donor's FACS-determined naive share, without sorting.

The material sequenced was blood. This receptor was taken from a girl aged 2-10 years in good health. The V and J genes are TRBV15 and TRBJ1-5; TRBD1 is a possible D gene, resting on 5 matching bases. The DNA reads TGTGCCACCAGCAGAGACAGGGCAGGGAGTCAGCCCCAGCATTTT. This translates into CATSRDRAGSQPQHF.